These T cell receptor beta chains were read from a single sample in a study of T-cell reconstitution after alpha-beta-depleted transplantation in children. TCRdb analysed the PCR reads with MiXCR anew, one entry per CDR3 protein. The table lists approximately 350,000 distinct CDR3 sequences, around a tenth of them singletons. The material was PBMCs from the stem cell graft donor, obtained from the stem cell graft. These TCRs come from a human donor who donated a stem cell graft to a child with acute lymphoblastic leukemia. Both conserved end residues are part of each CDR3. The order of the fields is clone size, J gene, D gene, V gene, CDR3 protein, CDR3 DNA. The D gene is left open where the match is weak. Clone size, where shown, is once, few, many, or a class for clones that have expanded.

size: .
J: TRBJ1-1
D: .
V: TRBV4-1
CDR3: CANSQAGGTEAFF
DNA: TGCGCCAACAGCCAAGCCGGGGGCACTGAAGCTTTCTTT

size: few
J: TRBJ2-7
D: .
V: TRBV4-1
CDR3: CASSQEPAVYEQYF
DNA: TGCGCCAGCAGCCAAGAACCAGCAGTCTACGAGCAGTACTTC

size: .
J: TRBJ2-1
D: TRBD2
V: TRBV11-2
CDR3: CASSLDGIAGADEQFF
DNA: TGTGCCAGCAGCTTAGACGGCATAGCGGGAGCAGATGAGCAGTTCTTC

size: few
J: TRBJ2-1
D: TRBD2
V: TRBV20-1
CDR3: CSATGLAGSNEQFF
DNA: TGCAGTGCTACAGGACTAGCGGGTTCCAATGAGCAGTTCTTC

size: few
J: TRBJ2-2
D: TRBD1
V: TRBV7-7
CDR3: CASSPGGQMTGELFF
DNA: TGTGCTAGCAGCCCAGGGGGACAGATGACCGGGGAGCTGTTTTTT

size: .
J: TRBJ1-1
D: .
V: TRBV20-1
CDR3: CSARDAIRGATEAFF
DNA: TGCAGTGCTAGAGATGCTATCCGGGGTGCAACTGAAGCTTTCTTT

size: few
J: TRBJ1-4
D: .
V: TRBV9
CDR3: CASSVVPDPEKLFF
DNA: TGTGCCAGCAGCGTAGTCCCCGATCCCGAAAAACTGTTTTTT

size: few
J: TRBJ1-6
D: .
V: TRBV5-5
CDR3: CASSNRGAWNSPLHF
DNA: TGTGCCAGCAGCAATAGGGGGGCATGGAATTCACCCCTCCACTTT

size: few
J: TRBJ2-1
D: TRBD2
V: TRBV7-9
CDR3: CASSQLAGGHNEQFF
DNA: TGTGCCAGCAGCCAGCTAGCGGGAGGCCACAATGAGCAGTTCTTC

size: few
J: TRBJ2-1
D: .
V: TRBV29-1
CDR3: CSAGLALGNEQFF
DNA: TGCAGCGCTGGGCTCGCCCTAGGCAATGAGCAGTTCTTC

size: few
J: TRBJ2-7
D: .
V: TRBV27
CDR3: CASSPLSQPYEQYF
DNA: TGTGCCAGCAGCCCCTTGAGTCAGCCCTACGAGCAGTACTTC

size: .
J: TRBJ1-2
D: .
V: TRBV5-6
CDR3: CASSPTSWGRAFGYTF
DNA: TGTGCCAGCAGCCCGACCTCTTGGGGCAGGGCATTCGGCTACACCTTC

size: many
J: TRBJ2-2
D: .
V: TRBV7-9
CDR3: CASSHPLLGANTGELFF
DNA: TGTGCCAGCAGCCACCCACTCTTAGGGGCGAACACCGGGGAGCTGTTTTTT

size: few
J: TRBJ2-3
D: TRBD2
V: TRBV5-1
CDR3: CASSLMVREPPTDTQYF
DNA: TGCGCCAGCAGCTTGATGGTGCGGGAGCCCCCCACAGATACGCAGTATTTT

size: few
J: TRBJ2-7
D: TRBD1
V: TRBV7-6
CDR3: CASSAGQGAYEQYF
DNA: TGTGCCAGCAGCGCAGGACAGGGGGCTTACGAGCAGTACTTC

size: few
J: TRBJ1-2
D: .
V: TRBV20-1
CDR3: CSAPLPQVGTYGYTF
DNA: TGCAGTGCTCCTTTACCCCAGGTTGGGACCTATGGCTACACCTTC

size: .
J: TRBJ2-2
D: .
V: TRBV20-1
CDR3: CSSPDVGGSNTGELFF
DNA: TGCAGTTCTCCCGACGTGGGGGGCTCGAACACCGGGGAGCTGTTTTTT

size: few
J: TRBJ2-7
D: .
V: TRBV5-1
CDR3: CASSPGASASYEQYF
DNA: TGCGCCAGCAGCCCTGGGGCTAGCGCCTCCTACGAGCAGTACTTC

size: few
J: TRBJ1-2
D: .
V: TRBV20-1
CDR3: CSARSGQINYGYTF
DNA: TGCAGTGCTAGATCCGGACAGATTAACTATGGCTACACCTTC

size: few
J: TRBJ2-7
D: .
V: TRBV5-1
CDR3: CASSLEGTTPREQYF
DNA: TGCGCCAGCAGCCTCGAGGGGACCACCCCTAGGGAGCAGTACTTC

size: .
J: TRBJ2-7
D: .
V: TRBV18
CDR3: CASSLGGAGVYEQYF
DNA: TGTGCCAGCTCACTTGGGGGGGCCGGGGTCTACGAGCAGTACTTC

size: many
J: TRBJ2-2
D: TRBD1
V: TRBV7-6
CDR3: CASSPVRDRGAGELFF
DNA: TGTGCCAGCAGCCCAGTCCGGGACAGGGGGGCCGGGGAGCTGTTTTTT

size: few
J: TRBJ1-1
D: TRBD1
V: TRBV5-1
CDR3: CASSLNGARGFGAFF
DNA: TGCGCCAGCAGCTTGAACGGAGCCAGGGGGTTTGGAGCTTTCTTT

size: few
J: TRBJ1-2
D: .
V: TRBV12-3/TRBV12-4
CDR3: CASSLAHDRGSYTF
DNA: TGTGCCAGCAGTTTAGCGCATGATCGTGGTAGCTACACCTTC

size: few
J: TRBJ1-1
D: .
V: TRBV28
CDR3: CASSVSGAGNTEAFF
DNA: TGTGCCAGCAGTGTGTCAGGGGCCGGGAACACTGAAGCTTTCTTT

size: .
J: TRBJ2-4
D: TRBD2
V: TRBV6-2/TRBV6-3
CDR3: CASSYLGLAENIQYF
DNA: TGTGCCAGCAGTTACTTGGGACTAGCGGAAAACATTCAGTACTTC

size: many
J: TRBJ2-7
D: .
V: TRBV5-1
CDR3: CASSSPQGYEQYF
DNA: TGCGCCAGCAGCTCCCCCCAGGGCTACGAGCAGTACTTC

size: many
J: TRBJ2-5
D: .
V: TRBV27
CDR3: CASSLRDTRQETQYF
DNA: TGTGCCAGCAGTTTACGGGACACGCGACAAGAGACCCAGTACTTC

size: few
J: TRBJ2-1
D: .
V: TRBV6-2/TRBV6-3
CDR3: CASSLFGGVKPNEQFF
DNA: TGTGCCAGCAGTTTGTTTGGGGGAGTAAAACCTAATGAGCAGTTCTTC

size: few
J: TRBJ1-5
D: .
V: TRBV5-1
CDR3: CASSLEGVGNQPQHF
DNA: TGCGCCAGCAGCTTGGAAGGGGTAGGAAATCAGCCCCAGCATTTT

size: few
J: TRBJ2-1
D: .
V: TRBV6-5
CDR3: CATGGFYNEQFF
DNA: TGTGCCACCGGGGGTTTCTACAATGAGCAGTTCTTC

size: few
J: TRBJ2-1
D: .
V: TRBV27
CDR3: CASSLGRGARGNEQFF
DNA: TGTGCCAGCAGTTTAGGGAGGGGGGCCAGGGGGAATGAGCAGTTCTTC

size: few
J: TRBJ2-2
D: .
V: TRBV2
CDR3: CASSELGGINTGELFF
DNA: TGTGCCAGCAGTGAATTAGGCGGGATAAACACCGGGGAGCTGTTTTTT

size: .
J: TRBJ1-4
D: TRBD1
V: TRBV27
CDR3: CASSLSGQGAGEKLFF
DNA: TGTGCCAGCAGTTTAAGCGGTCAGGGGGCCGGGGAAAAACTGTTTTTT

size: few
J: TRBJ1-1
D: TRBD1
V: TRBV5-6
CDR3: CASRMTGASPEAFF
DNA: TGTGCCAGCAGGATGACAGGGGCTAGTCCTGAAGCTTTCTTT

size: many
J: TRBJ1-2
D: .
V: TRBV20-1
CDR3: CSARDGGANYGYTF
DNA: TGCAGTGCTCGGGACGGGGGAGCTAACTATGGCTACACCTTC

size: few
J: TRBJ2-5
D: .
V: TRBV7-9
CDR3: CASSLAGTRETQYF
DNA: TGTGCCAGCAGCTTAGCGGGAACGAGGGAGACCCAGTACTTC

size: .
J: TRBJ2-7
D: .
V: TRBV5-1
CDR3: CASSLALSGSYEQYF
DNA: TGCGCCAGCAGCTTGGCCCTAAGTGGCTCCTACGAGCAGTACTTC

size: .
J: TRBJ2-3
D: TRBD2
V: TRBV7-9
CDR3: CASSQRNSGRLSDTQYF
DNA: TGTGCCAGCAGCCAGAGAAATAGCGGGAGATTATCAGATACGCAGTATTTT

size: .
J: TRBJ1-3
D: .
V: TRBV20-1
CDR3: CSARSLTGSGNTIYF
DNA: TGCAGTGCTAGGTCTCTAACCGGCTCTGGAAACACCATATATTTT

size: few
J: TRBJ1-6
D: TRBD1
V: TRBV27
CDR3: CASRTNRGQGPSSYNSPLHF
DNA: TGTGCCAGCAGGACGAACAGGGGCCAGGGCCCGAGCTCCTATAATTCACCCCTCCACTTT

size: few
J: TRBJ2-7
D: .
V: TRBV24-1
CDR3: CATSDWQSGEQYF
DNA: TGTGCCACCAGTGATTGGCAATCGGGCGAGCAGTACTTC

size: few
J: TRBJ2-1
D: TRBD2
V: TRBV20-1
CDR3: CSARDRGLAGGSGEQFF
DNA: TGCAGTGCTAGAGATCGGGGACTAGCGGGAGGGTCAGGGGAGCAGTTCTTC

size: .
J: TRBJ2-5
D: TRBD2
V: TRBV2
CDR3: CASSDGGLAVETQYF
DNA: TGTGCCAGCAGTGATGGGGGACTAGCGGTTGAGACCCAGTACTTC

size: .
J: TRBJ1-5
D: TRBD1
V: TRBV27
CDR3: CASRNQGASNQPQHF
DNA: TGTGCCAGCCGGAACCAGGGGGCGAGCAATCAGCCCCAGCATTTT

size: few
J: TRBJ1-1
D: .
V: TRBV6-4
CDR3: CASTRDTQNTEAFF
DNA: TGTGCCAGCACCCGGGACACACAGAACACTGAAGCTTTCTTT

size: .
J: TRBJ2-4
D: .
V: TRBV7-2
CDR3: CASSHTDRLAKNIQYF
DNA: TGTGCCAGCAGCCATACGGACAGACTAGCCAAAAACATTCAGTACTTC

size: .
J: TRBJ2-1
D: TRBD2
V: TRBV28
CDR3: CASSSREAYNEQFF
DNA: TGTGCCAGCAGTTCCCGGGAGGCCTACAATGAGCAGTTCTTC

size: many
J: TRBJ2-4
D: TRBD2
V: TRBV7-2
CDR3: CASSRRTSGRNIQYF
DNA: TGTGCCAGCAGCCGACGGACTAGCGGGAGAAACATTCAGTACTTC

size: many
J: TRBJ2-7
D: TRBD2
V: TRBV10-3
CDR3: CAIRGAGDPYEQYF
DNA: TGTGCCATCAGGGGAGCGGGAGACCCATACGAGCAGTACTTC

size: .
J: TRBJ1-2
D: .
V: TRBV7-2
CDR3: CASSLEQGGGYTF
DNA: TGTGCCAGCAGCTTAGAACAGGGTGGTGGCTACACCTTC

size: .
J: TRBJ2-1
D: TRBD1
V: TRBV15
CDR3: CATSRDRQGPYNEQFF
DNA: TGTGCCACCAGCAGAGATAGACAGGGCCCCTACAATGAGCAGTTCTTC

size: few
J: TRBJ2-7
D: TRBD2
V: TRBV5-1
CDR3: CASSLAASGSGEQYF
DNA: TGCGCCAGCAGCTTGGCGGCTAGCGGGAGCGGCGAGCAGTACTTC

size: .
J: TRBJ1-2
D: .
V: TRBV4-2
CDR3: CASSPSPGRGPYGYTF
DNA: TGTGCCAGCAGCCCTTCACCGGGCCGGGGGCCCTATGGCTACACCTTC

size: .
J: TRBJ1-3
D: .
V: TRBV5-1
CDR3: CASSLDGVSGNTIYF
DNA: TGCGCCAGCAGCTTAGACGGAGTCTCTGGAAACACCATATATTTT

size: .
J: TRBJ2-7
D: .
V: TRBV7-9
CDR3: CASSFSMSSYEQYF
DNA: TGTGCCAGCAGCTTTTCTATGAGCTCCTACGAGCAGTACTTC

size: .
J: TRBJ2-1
D: TRBD2
V: TRBV5-1
CDR3: CASSDLAGGDEQFF
DNA: TGCGCCAGCAGCGACCTAGCGGGAGGGGATGAGCAGTTCTTC

size: .
J: TRBJ2-1
D: TRBD2
V: TRBV7-2
CDR3: CASSPTSVNEQFF
DNA: TGTGCCAGCAGCCCTACTAGCGTCAATGAGCAGTTCTTC

size: few
J: TRBJ1-1
D: .
V: TRBV20-1
CDR3: CSAKEHTEAFF
DNA: TGCAGTGCTAAAGAACATACTGAAGCTTTCTTT